This TCR beta chain was documented in a study of OX40 agonist ivuxolimab in advanced cancers. Overall study context: The group had a mean age of about 60 years, ranged from 23 to 79, and was 82.7% male. Study-wide results and caveats: Dose levels from 0.1 to 3.0 mg/kg saw CD4+ and CD8+ blood T cells expand clonally by week 6. CD8+ T cells showed, on average, more clonal expansion than CD4+ cells. Some patients who did not respond also had low normalized T-cell clonal expansion.

This clone was counted a few times. Its target is not known. The V gene's germline CDR1 is SEHNR and CDR2 FQNEAQ (reference sequence). V was trimmed by 7 bases and J by 5 bases, leaving 20 bases between them. The CDR3 length is 15 residues. The assay was immunoSEQ multiplex PCR, and TCRdb's table has in-frame clones only and misses some. The sample carries some 35,000 clones, around 86% recorded once. The clonotype originates from an adult with an advanced solid tumor such as melanoma, head and neck, liver or kidney cancer. The sample was CD4+ or CD8+ T cells sorted from blood, taken in a trial of the OX40 agonist ivuxolimab. The chain employs TRBV7-9 and TRBJ2-5, with D possibly being TRBD2 (6 bases). The CDR3, as DNA: TGTGCCAGCACCCCCCGGGGGTCCGAGGGGGAGACCCAGTACTTC. The encoded protein is CASTPRGSEGETQYF.